The 30 T cell receptor beta chains listed next were all sequenced from one sample in a study of response to subunit inactivated influenza vaccine. TCRdb re-called the RT-PCR reads with MiXCR, one entry per CDR3 protein. The sample holds 500,000 to 600,000 distinct CDR3 sequences; around 10% are singletons and the top ten take approximately 11%. These data also featured in a second study, about T cells expressing NK-cell markers. That source adds: Libraries used 5'RACE template switching adding universal primer site and UMIs.

The input for sequencing was PBMCs from blood, taken on the day of vaccination. The source of these receptors is a man between 50 and 59 years old who received an inactivated influenza vaccine.

The chain is built from TRBV28 and TRBJ1-6; TRBD1 matches at 9 bases. CDR1 MDHEN and CDR2 SYDVKM come from the germline V gene. V lost 5 bases and J lost 7; bases outside the gene matches: 6. The CDR3 runs 15 residues. The CDR3 spells CASSDRTGVNSPLHF. The DNA for the CDR3 is TGTGCCAGCAGTGATAGGACAGGGGTAAATTCACCCCTCCACTTT.

The chain links TRBV27 to TRBJ2-7, with D perhaps matching TRBD2 (6 bases). The CDR3 extends over 14 amino acids. CDR1 and CDR2 (germline): MNHEY, SMNVEV (reference sequence). V was shortened by 5 bases and J by 0 bases, with 11 bases between the two germline ends. The CDR3 here is CASSRGMSSYEQYF. CDR3 nucleotide sequence: TGTGCCAGCAGTCGCGGGATGAGCTCCTACGAGCAGTACTTC.

This clonotype was observed at least ten times. The rearrangement links TRBV12-3 or TRBV12-4 to TRBJ2-3; D might be TRBD1 or TRBD2, each matching 5 bases. The V and J ends lost 3 bases and 0 bases respectively, with 13 bases between them. The CDR3 length is 16 residues. The CDR3 spells CASSFSGGLSTDTQYF. In DNA, the CDR3 is TGTGCCAGCAGTTTTTCTGGGGGTCTTAGCACAGATACGCAGTATTTT.

This clonotype has only a few counts. The rearrangement links TRBV28 to TRBJ2-1; 8 bases fit TRBD1. Germline CDR1 reads MDHEN; CDR2 reads SYDVKM. J gave up 1 base and V 6 bases, and 5 bases lay outside the gene matches. This CDR3 has 15 amino acids. CDR3 sequence (DNA): TGTGCCAGCAGGACACAGGGGGGATCCTACAATGAGCAGTTCTTC. Translating it yields CASRTQGGSYNEQFF.

This clonotype occurred many times. The gene calls are TRBV4-2 and TRBJ2-1; D is possibly TRBD1 (5 bases). Trimming stripped 4 bases from V and 1 base from J, with 14 bases between. Germline CDR1 is LGHNA and CDR2 is YNFKEQ. The CDR3 runs to 16 residues. CDR3 in DNA: TGTGCCAGCAGCCCCCAAACAGGACGTTCCTACAATGAGCAGTTCTTC. Translation: CASSPQTGRSYNEQFF.

This clonotype was seen more than once but under ten times. The chain has TRBV9 and TRBJ2-7; TRBD2 might be the D (5 bases). V was trimmed by 4 bases and J by 0 bases, leaving 23 bases between them. Germline CDR1 is SGDLS and CDR2 is YYNGEE. The CDR3 runs 18 residues. CDR3 in amino acids: CASSPGLLVSGSSYEQYF. In DNA form, the CDR3 reads TGTGCCAGCAGCCCAGGCCTCCTTGTCAGCGGAAGCTCCTACGAGCAGTACTTC.

The table lists this clonotype with many counts. The chain joins TRBV12-3 or TRBV12-4 to TRBJ2-3; the D gene could be TRBD1 or TRBD2 (6 bases each). The length of the CDR3 is 13 residues. V lost 5 bases and J lost 10, with 16 bases in between. Here the CDR3 reads CASSPGASLPQYF. The CDR3 DNA follows: TGTGCCAGCAGTCCGGGGGCAAGCCTGCCGCAGTATTTT.

This clonotype has just a few counts. This rearrangement joins TRBV27 to TRBJ2-7; 11 positions agree with TRBD2. Trimming removed 3 bases from V and 0 bases from J; junction bases left unmatched: 10. Germline V gene lookup returns CDR1 MNHEY and CDR2 SMNVEV (reference sequence). This CDR3 has 18 residues. CDR3 DNA: TGTGCCAGCAGTTTCAGGGCTAGCGGGAGGCCTTCCTCCTACGAGCAGTACTTC. Translating it yields CASSFRASGRPSSYEQYF.

This clonotype showed up just a few times. The chain recombines TRBV20-1 with TRBJ2-1, with D perhaps matching TRBD2 (5 bases). Trimming left V 0 bases short and J 1 base short, with 10 bases between. This CDR3 has 15 residues. From germline, CDR1 is DFQATT and CDR2 SNEGSKA (reference sequence). This CDR3 is CSARDLRESYNEQFF. The CDR3 region has the DNA TGCAGTGCTAGAGATCTGAGGGAGTCCTACAATGAGCAGTTCTTC.

This chain joins TRBV5-6 and TRBJ2-2; D is uncertain. The CDR3 loop spans 15 amino acids. The germline CDR1 and CDR2 sequences are SGHDT and YYEEEE. V was trimmed by 4 bases and J by 4 bases, leaving 14 bases between them. CDR3 sequence: CASSRRELRTGELFF. The CDR3 DNA sequence: TGTGCCAGCAGCCGACGTGAGCTCCGCACCGGGGAGCTGTTTTTT.

The chain combines TRBV18 with TRBJ1-2; the match to TRBD1 covers 12 bases. V lost 3 bases to trimming and J lost 8 bases; unmatched junction nucleotides: 10. The CDR3 is made up of 16 amino acids. The V gene's germline CDR1 is KGHSH and CDR2 LQKENI. CDR3 sequence: CASSPTLGQGAQGYTF. CDR3 nucleotides: TGTGCCAGCTCACCCACCCTGGGACAGGGGGCGCAAGGCTACACCTTC.

This clonotype was seen many times. The V gene is TRBV18, the J gene TRBJ1-1; the D gene is possibly TRBD1 (5 bases). Trimming pared 5 bases from V and 1 base from J, leaving 11 bases between. Germline CDR1 and CDR2: KGHSH and LQKENI. The CDR3 spans 14 residues. CDR3 in amino acids: CASSYTTGNTEAFF. As DNA, the CDR3 is TGTGCCAGCTCATACACTACAGGGAACACTGAAGCTTTCTTT. The entire variable domain, with the rest obtained from reference TRBV18 and TRBJ1-1, is as follows: NAGVMQNPRHLVRRRGQEARLRCSPMKGHSHVYWYRQLPEEGLKFMVYLQKENIIDESGMPKERFSAEFPKEGPSILRIQQVVRGDSAAYFCASSYTTGNTEAFFGQGTRLTVV.

This clonotype was counted a few times. For the CDR3, the DNA is TGTGCCAGCAGCCAAGATCCGGGGGGCGCCTACGAGCAGTACTTC. Translated, it gives CASSQDPGGAYEQYF. The chain couples TRBV4-2 to TRBJ2-7; maybe TRBD2 (7 bases). CDR3 length: 15 amino acids. The germline gives CDR1 LGHNA, CDR2 YNFKEQ. Trimming removed 0 bases at V and 2 bases at J, with 11 bases between.

A note on this clonotype: Just one base apart from a much larger clone, this may be a read error. The chain combines TRBV5-6 with TRBJ2-3; maybe TRBD2 (6 bases). The CDR3 is 11 amino acids. CDR1 is SGHDT and CDR2 is YYEEEE in the germline V gene. The CDR3 protein is CATSLEGLRYF. DNA for the CDR3: TGTGCCACCAGCTTGGAGGGGCTCCGGTATTTT.

The rearrangement uses TRBV11-2 and TRBJ2-2; D is perhaps TRBD2 (6 bases). The V gene lost 7 bases and the J gene lost 1 base, with 13 bases spanning the gap. CDR3 length equals 15 residues. In germline, CDR1 is SGHAT, CDR2 FQNNGV. This chain's CDR3 is CASKPLGLNTGELFF. The CDR3 region has the DNA TGTGCCAGCAAGCCTTTGGGACTGAACACCGGGGAGCTGTTTTTT.

There are a few counts of this clonotype. V and J are TRBV25-1 and TRBJ2-5; TRBD2 aligns across 9 bases. The CDR3 runs 17 residues. Per germline, CDR1 MGHDK and CDR2 SYGVNS. V trimming: 2 bases; J trimming: 5 bases; junction bases outside the gene matches: 12. CDR3 sequence reads: CASSETLAGPGWETQYF. The CDR3 DNA follows: TGTGCCAGCAGTGAAACCCTAGCGGGACCGGGTTGGGAGACCCAGTACTTC.

This clonotype was counted only a few times. This chain uses TRBV6-2 or TRBV6-3 with TRBJ1-6, with 7 bases matching TRBD1. J was trimmed by 9 bases and V by 6 bases; bases with no gene match: 8. Germline values: CDR1 MNHEY, CDR2 SVGEGT. This CDR3 comprises 14 residues. The CDR3 nucleotides are TGTGCCAGCAGACCGACAGGGCGCGGTTCACCCCTCCACTTT. It translates to CASRPTGRGSPLHF.

There are a few counts of this clonotype. The CDR3 here is CASSLDQTPIPNTGELFF. For the CDR3, the DNA is TGTGCCAGCAGTTTAGATCAGACACCCATACCGAACACCGGGGAGCTGTTTTTT. V gene TRBV12-3 or TRBV12-4 combines with J gene TRBJ2-2; D gene uncertain. V lost 1 base and J lost 0, with 15 bases in between. The CDR3 length is 18 residues.

This clonotype was counted a few times. V gene TRBV7-2 combines with J gene TRBJ2-1, with D unclear. The CDR3 spans 13 residues. Deletions cut 7 bases from V and 7 bases from J, with 14 bases between. Germline V gene data show CDR1 as SGHTA and CDR2 as FQGNSA. The CDR3 DNA sequence: TGTGCCAGCAAACAGTTTACGGAGAATGAGCAGTTCTTC. It specifies CASKQFTENEQFF. The variable domain in full, with the rest retrieved from reference TRBV7-2 and TRBJ2-1, is GAGVSQSPSNKVTEKGKDVELRCDPISGHTALYWYRQSLGQGLEFLIYFQGNSAPDKSGLPSDRFSAERTGGSVSTLTIQRTQQEDSAVYLCASKQFTENEQFFGPGTRLTVL.

This clonotype turned up a few times. Here the CDR3 reads CSATREFDVSEQFF. CDR3 bases: TGCAGCGCCACCAGGGAATTCGATGTGAGTGAGCAGTTCTTC. The gene calls are TRBV29-1 and TRBJ2-1; a weak D match, TRBD1 (5 bases). Germline CDR1 is SQVTM and CDR2 is ANQGSEA. With 7 bases removed from V and 9 bases from J, the gap between germline ends came to 22 bases. This CDR3 comprises 14 residues.

This clonotype was seen more than once but under ten times. This chain connects TRBV4-1 to TRBJ1-2; 11 bases align to TRBD1. V trimming: 8 bases; J trimming: 4 bases; junction bases outside the gene matches: 9. Germline V gives CDR1 MGHRA, CDR2 YSYEKL. This CDR3 spans 15 amino acids. The CDR3 sequence is CASGLGTGGPYGYTF. The CDR3 nucleotides are TGCGCCAGCGGTTTGGGGACAGGGGGTCCCTATGGCTACACCTTC.

Ten or more counts support this clonotype. This sequence joins TRBV12-3 or TRBV12-4 and TRBJ1-2, with D possibly TRBD1 on 5 matching bases. With 2 bases removed from V and 8 bases from J, the gap between germline ends came to 12 bases. The CDR3 is made up of 13 amino acids. As DNA, the CDR3 is TGTGCCAGCAGTTTAATCCCCAGGGAGGGCTACACCTTC. It is translated as CASSLIPREGYTF.

Many counts were recorded for this clonotype. This chain's CDR3 is CASSLAELERGDYEQYF. In DNA form, the CDR3 reads TGCGCCAGCAGCTTGGCCGAGTTGGAAAGGGGGGACTACGAGCAGTACTTC. The genes are TRBV5-1 and TRBJ2-7, with D perhaps assigned TRBD1 or TRBD2 (6 bases each). Germline V CDR1 and CDR2: SGHRS, YFSETQ. V was clipped by 0 bases and J by 3 bases, with 19 bases between them. The CDR3 has 17 residues.

This clonotype was recorded many times. This chain joins TRBV7-2 and TRBJ2-3, with D unresolved. Germline CDR1 and CDR2: SGHTA and FQGNSA. The CDR3 runs to 11 residues. With 3 bases removed from V and 5 bases from J, the gap between germline ends came to 3 bases. CDR3 bases: TGTGCCAGCAGCTTTAAAGATACGCAGTATTTT. Amino acids: CASSFKDTQYF.

V usage is TRBV19 and J usage is TRBJ1-5; 8 nucleotides match TRBD1. The CDR3 has 14 residues. Per germline, CDR1 LNHDA and CDR2 SQIVND (reference sequence). V lost 6 bases to trimming and J lost 7 bases; unmatched junction nucleotides: 8. In nucleotides, the CDR3 is TGTGCCAGTAGCCATGGACAGGGAATCCAGCCCCAGCATTTT. It codes for CASSHGQGIQPQHF.

This chain joins TRBV28 and TRBJ1-3, with 7 bases fitting TRBD1. Germline CDR1 and CDR2: MDHEN and SYDVKM. The CDR3 length is 15 residues. V was clipped by 4 bases and J by 1 base; unmatched bases: 4. The CDR3 nucleotides are TGTGCCAGCAGTTCACCGGGACAGTCTGGAAACACCATATATTTT. Translating gives CASSSPGQSGNTIYF.

About this clonotype: A read error may be the cause here, since a much bigger clone is one base away. This chain links TRBV3-1 with TRBJ2-5; D gene ambiguous. V was cut by 2 bases and J by 8 bases, with 12 bases left in between. Per germline, CDR1 LGHDT and CDR2 YNNKEL (reference sequence). This CDR3 is built from 13 residues. CDR3 sequence: CASSQNRLDTQYF. The CDR3 nucleotides are TGTGCCAGCAGCCAAAACCGATTGGATACCCAGTACTTC.

This clonotype was detected a few times. The chain is built from TRBV6-5 and TRBJ2-2; D remains unclear. V shed 0 bases and J shed 0 bases, with 11 bases lying between them. CDR1 is MNHEY, CDR2 SVGAGI, per germline. The CDR3 runs 17 residues. CDR3 sequence (DNA): TGTGCCAGCAGTTACTCGAAGGGCACTACGAACACCGGGGAGCTGTTTTTT. Residues: CASSYSKGTTNTGELFF.

This clonotype has just a few counts. V usage is TRBV6-2 or TRBV6-3 and J usage is TRBJ2-7; 14 bases align to TRBD2. The germline gives CDR1 MNHEY, CDR2 SVGEGT. The CDR3 spans 18 residues. The trim removed 6 bases at V and 0 bases at J, leaving 10 bases unmatched. DNA of the CDR3: TGTGCCAGCAGCCCCGGGACTAGCGGGAGCTTCAGCTCCTACGAGCAGTACTTC. Protein sequence: CASSPGTSGSFSSYEQYF.

This clonotype showed up just a few times. The V and J genes are TRBV29-1 and TRBJ2-7; TRBD1 aligns across 8 bases. The germline V gene has CDR1 SQVTM and CDR2 ANQGSEA. The junction had 7 bases not matched to a gene; V was cut back by 2 bases and J by 4 bases. CDR3 length equals 14 residues. The CDR3 spells CSVETNRGSYEQYF. The CDR3 DNA reads as TGCAGCGTTGAAACCAACAGGGGGTCTTACGAGCAGTACTTC.